Following are 17 T cell receptor beta chains from one sample sequenced in a study of T cell responses to AZD1222 COVID-19 vaccine (dated by TCRdb to the early 2020s). Library preparation used the immunoSEQ multiplex PCR assay. In TCRdb, the immuneACCESS table is reduced to in-frame sequences with V and J assigned. These tables do not hold every clone; where another copy was compared, an unresolved V gene accounts for under half, and the others remain unexplained. Within this sample are about 140,000 clones, with approximately 92% of them counted one time only. The top ten clonotypes cover under 2.5% of the sample. This sample's time point label indicates: baseline before first vaccination. This specimen was peripheral blood, taken on day 0 of AZD1222 vaccination. Every receptor here comes from an adult in good health.

On this clone itself: Distinct nucleotide sequences in the sample also encode this CDR3. DNA for the CDR3: TGTGCCAGCAGTTTAGGCTCCTACAATGAGCAGTTCTTC. Encoded protein: CASSLGSYNEQFF. The chain links TRBV12-3 or TRBV12-4 to TRBJ2-1; D is undetermined. V was pared by 1 base and J by 0 bases, with 1 base between. The CDR3 totals 13 residues.

The rearrangement uses TRBV19 and TRBJ2-3, with 10 bases matching TRBD2. This CDR3 has 16 residues. Germline V gene sequence: CDR1 LNHDA, CDR2 SQIVND (reference sequence). V was pared by 5 bases and J by 3 bases, with 8 bases of the junction left unmatched. CDR3 sequence: CASSPSSGGGTDTQYF. CDR3 sequence (DNA): TGTGCCAGTAGTCCATCCAGCGGGGGGGGAACAGATACGCAGTATTTT.

The rearrangement joins TRBV6-5 to TRBJ2-7; 7 bases match TRBD1. This CDR3 region has 12 residues. CDR1 and CDR2 (germline): MNHEY, SVGAGI. J was trimmed by 2 bases and V by 6 bases; bases with no gene match: 1. The DNA for the CDR3 is TGTGCCAGCAGGACAGGGACCTACGAGCAGTACTTC. Protein sequence: CASRTGTYEQYF.

V is TRBV5-1 and J is TRBJ1-5; TRBD1 is a possible D gene (5 bases). Per germline, CDR1 SGHRS and CDR2 YFSETQ. Trimming removed 4 bases at V and 2 bases at J, with 16 bases between. CDR3 length: 16 amino acids. DNA for the CDR3: TGCGCCAGCAGCGTTGGGGACCTCGGAGGCAATCAGCCCCAGCATTTT. It specifies CASSVGDLGGNQPQHF.

The chain links TRBV2 to TRBJ1-2; no clear D. This CDR3 is built from 12 residues. V was pared by 4 bases and J by 4 bases, with 7 bases between. Germline assignment: CDR1 SNHLY and CDR2 FYNNEI. The chain's CDR3 is CASSGHSYGYTF. Here the CDR3 DNA reads TGTGCCAGCAGTGGCCACAGCTATGGCTACACCTTC.

The chain couples TRBV7-9 to TRBJ2-1; D gene uncertain. This CDR3 spans 12 amino acids. CDR1 and CDR2 (germline): SEHNR, FQNEAQ (reference sequence). The V gene lost 5 bases and the J gene lost 7 bases, with 9 bases spanning the gap. The CDR3 protein is CASSSKMNEQFF. CDR3 nucleotide sequence: TGTGCCAGCAGCAGCAAGATGAATGAGCAGTTCTTC.

This chain uses TRBV7-2 with TRBJ1-2, with D uncertain. This CDR3 spans 13 amino acids. V lost 8 bases to trimming and J lost 8 bases, with 18 bases between them. CDR1 SGHTA and CDR2 FQGNSA come from the germline V gene. The CDR3 loop reads CASQPGRVGGYTF. As DNA, the CDR3 is TGTGCCAGCCAACCGGGTAGGGTCGGCGGCTACACCTTC.

The chain links TRBV6-6 to TRBJ1-1; no clear D. The CDR3 length is 13 residues. From germline, CDR1 is MNHNY and CDR2 SVGAGI (reference sequence). The V end lost 3 bases, the J end lost 1 base, and 6 bases lay between the germline ends. CDR3 residues: CASSYQKNTEAFF. The CDR3 DNA is TGTGCCAGCAGTTATCAGAAGAACACTGAAGCTTTCTTT.

V gene TRBV9 combines with J gene TRBJ2-1; 13 nucleotides agree with TRBD2. V gave up 0 bases and J gave up 4 bases; unmatched junction bases: 1. Per the germline V gene, CDR1 is SGDLS and CDR2 is YYNGEE. The CDR3 runs to 16 residues. CDR3 in amino acids: CASSVGGLAGYNEQFF. The CDR3 DNA is TGTGCCAGCAGCGTAGGGGGACTAGCGGGGTACAATGAGCAGTTCTTC.

V usage is TRBV2 and J usage is TRBJ2-4; D is undetermined. V was pared by 4 bases and J by 9 bases, with 10 bases between. There are 12 residues in the CDR3. Germline CDR1 and CDR2: SNHLY and FYNNEI. As DNA, the CDR3 is TGTGCCAGCAGTGTGCCTTCGAGCATTCAGTACTTC. Translated, it gives CASSVPSSIQYF.

There are a few counts of this clone. This chain connects TRBV24-1 to TRBJ2-5; a weak D match, TRBD2 (5 bases). This CDR3 comprises 13 residues. CDR1 is KGHDR and CDR2 is SFDVKD in the germline V gene. Trimming pared 4 bases from V and 5 bases from J, leaving 10 bases between. CDR3 nucleotide sequence: TGTGCCACCAGTGACCCACCGGGGGAGACCCAGTACTTC. It yields the protein CATSDPPGETQYF.

The chain recombines TRBV19 with TRBJ1-1, with unresolved D. V dropped 3 bases and J dropped 1 base, with 21 bases sitting between them. Looked up from germline, CDR1 is LNHDA and CDR2 is SQIVND (reference sequence). CDR3 size: 18 residues. CDR3 amino acids: CASSIMGTFPASNTEAFF. The CDR3 nucleotides are TGTGCCAGTAGTATTATGGGCACATTCCCCGCCTCGAACACTGAAGCTTTCTTT.

The chain uses TRBV14 and TRBJ1-6; no clear D gene. The CDR3 has 18 residues. Looked up from germline, CDR1 is SGHDN and CDR2 is FVKESK. Trimming removed 4 bases from V and 8 bases from J, with 24 bases in between. The CDR3 coding sequence is TGTGCCAGCAGCCTGTATACGAGGTTGGGTGGCGAAGATTCACCCCTCCACTTT. As protein: CASSLYTRLGGEDSPLHF.

The chain is built from TRBV9 and TRBJ2-2; 8 nucleotides match TRBD2. This CDR3 has 16 amino acids. V lost 1 base, J lost 0 bases, and 2 bases stayed unmatched. Germline V lookup: CDR1 SGDLS, CDR2 YYNGEE. This CDR3 reads CASSVMGLANTGELFF. The DNA of the CDR3 is TGTGCCAGCAGCGTAATGGGACTAGCGAACACCGGGGAGCTGTTTTTT.

The V and J genes are TRBV28 and TRBJ1-1; maybe TRBD1 (6 bases). The V gene's germline CDR1 is MDHEN and CDR2 SYDVKM. CDR3 length: 15 residues. Trimming stripped 5 bases from V and 3 bases from J, with 16 bases between. CDR3: CASSPVYQGHTEAFF. CDR3 coding DNA: TGTGCCAGCAGTCCCGTCTACCAGGGGCACACTGAAGCTTTCTTT.

The V gene is TRBV3-1 (or the pseudogene TRBV3-2), the J gene TRBJ2-7, with TRBD1 matching 10 bases. Germline V CDR1 and CDR2: LGHDT, YNNKEL (reference sequence). V lost 4 bases, J lost 3 bases, and 3 bases stayed unmatched. The length of the CDR3 is 14 residues. This CDR3 reads CASSPRTGGYEQYF. The CDR3 nucleotides read TGTGCCAGCAGCCCCAGGACAGGGGGCTACGAGCAGTACTTC.

This chain joins TRBV19 and TRBJ1-1, with unresolved D. V lost 5 bases and J lost 7, with 17 bases in between. Per the germline V gene, CDR1 is LNHDA and CDR2 is SQIVND (reference sequence). CDR3 length equals 14 residues. DNA for the CDR3: TGTGCCAGTAGTCACCGACTGGCGAACGGTGAAGCTTTCTTT. Its translation is CASSHRLANGEAFF.